This T cell receptor (beta chain) originates from a study of shared clonotypes between healthy human individuals. Comments on this clone: Its antigen is undetermined.

General study findings and limits: Clonotypes which were not shared had lower generation probabilities than clonotypes that all four donors shared.

This table comes from immunoSEQ multiplex PCR, and its TCRdb copy is limited to in-frame clones, with some not included. Among millions of clones, 85% to 95% were seen once, and the ten largest hold around 0.13%. From germline, CDR1 is LGHNA and CDR2 YNFKEQ. The CDR3 spans 15 residues. The germline V and J ends were trimmed by 0 bases and 2 bases, with 9 bases remaining between them. The rearrangement links TRBV4-2 to TRBJ2-3; tentatively, D is TRBD2 (6 bases). The receptor was isolated from a man aged 18 to 30 in good health. Material for sequencing was naive CD4+ T cells sorted from blood. This sample's subset: CD45RA+ positively selected. In DNA, the CDR3 is TGTGCCAGCAGCCAAGATGGGACTCTCACAGATACGCAGTATTTT. Translated, it gives CASSQDGTLTDTQYF.